This T cell receptor (beta chain) appears in the sequencing data of a study of graft-versus-host responses after intestinal transplantation. Across the whole study: Transplants were multivisceral, liver-intestinal, or isolated intestinal. All recipients were given anti-thymocyte globulin induction, and tacrolimus and steroids were then administered for roughly 3 years.

Study-wide points: Marrow from the recipient contained GvH clones, some of which had appeared first in ileum or blood. Graft-donor T cell macrochimerism coincided with high graft-versus-host to host-versus-graft clonal ratios in allografts.

To note about this clone: What it recognizes is unknown.

The V end was cut by 5 bases, the J end by 4 bases, with 8 bases between. This CDR3 comprises 12 residues. The V gene's germline CDR1 is LNHDA and CDR2 SQIVND (reference sequence). The repertoire was sequenced with immunoSEQ multiplex PCR; TCRdb's copy has only in-frame clones and lacks some. The sample consists of about 94,000 clones, 75% to 95% of them appearing once. The material sequenced was unstimulated CD8+ T cells sorted from spleen or lymph node cells, taken before intestinal transplant. The genes are TRBV19 and TRBJ1-2; D is uncertain. The TCR was taken from a human donor who received an intestinal transplant. The CDR3 coding sequence is TGTGCCAGTAGTCCGGCGGGCTATGGCTACACCTTC. Protein product: CASSPAGYGYTF.